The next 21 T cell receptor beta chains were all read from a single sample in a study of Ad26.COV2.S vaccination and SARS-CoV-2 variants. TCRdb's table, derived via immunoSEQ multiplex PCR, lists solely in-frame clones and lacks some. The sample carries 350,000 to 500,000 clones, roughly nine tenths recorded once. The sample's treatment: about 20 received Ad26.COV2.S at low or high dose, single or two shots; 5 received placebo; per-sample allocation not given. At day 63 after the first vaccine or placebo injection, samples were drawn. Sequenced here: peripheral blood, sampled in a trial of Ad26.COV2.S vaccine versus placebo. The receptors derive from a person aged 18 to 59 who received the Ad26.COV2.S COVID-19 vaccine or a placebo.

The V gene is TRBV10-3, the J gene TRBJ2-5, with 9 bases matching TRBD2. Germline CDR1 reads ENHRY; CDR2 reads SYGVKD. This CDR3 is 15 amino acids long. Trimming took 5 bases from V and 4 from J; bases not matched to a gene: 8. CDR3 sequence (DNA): TGTGCCATCAGTCCACAGCGGGAGGCCCCAGAGACCCAGTACTTC. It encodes CAISPQREAPETQYF.

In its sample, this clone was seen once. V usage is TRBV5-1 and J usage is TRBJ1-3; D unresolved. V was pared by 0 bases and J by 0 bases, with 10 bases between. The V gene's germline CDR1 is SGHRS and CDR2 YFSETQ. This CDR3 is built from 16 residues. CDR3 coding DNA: TGCGCCAGCAGCTTGGCGCGGTTTCCCTCTGGAAACACCATATATTTT. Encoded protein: CASSLARFPSGNTIYF.

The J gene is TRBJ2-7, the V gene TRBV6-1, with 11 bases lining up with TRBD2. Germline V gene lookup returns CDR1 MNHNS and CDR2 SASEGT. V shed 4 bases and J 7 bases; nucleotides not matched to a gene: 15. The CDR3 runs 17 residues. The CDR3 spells CASSALTSGGRPGEQYF. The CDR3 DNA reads TGTGCCAGCAGTGCCCTAACTAGCGGGGGCCGTCCGGGGGAGCAGTACTTC.

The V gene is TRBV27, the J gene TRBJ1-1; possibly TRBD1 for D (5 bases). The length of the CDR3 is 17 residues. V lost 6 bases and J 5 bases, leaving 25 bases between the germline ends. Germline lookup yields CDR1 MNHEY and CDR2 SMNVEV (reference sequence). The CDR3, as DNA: TGTGCCAGCAGCCCCGGGGGGGTTTGGGGGATGGGGACTGAAGCTTTCTTT. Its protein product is CASSPGGVWGMGTEAFF.

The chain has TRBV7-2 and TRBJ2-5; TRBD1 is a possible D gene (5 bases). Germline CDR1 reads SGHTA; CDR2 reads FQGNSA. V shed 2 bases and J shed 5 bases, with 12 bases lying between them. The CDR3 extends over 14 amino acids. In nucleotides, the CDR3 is TGTGCCAGCAGCTTACTGGGGCAGGAGGAGACCCAGTACTTC. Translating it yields CASSLLGQEETQYF.

CDR3 nucleotide sequence: TGTGCCAGCAGTGAGGAGAGAAGGCAGCCCCAGCATTTT. It translates to CASSEERRQPQHF. The chain uses TRBV27 and TRBJ1-5; D call uncertain. The V gene lost 5 bases and the J gene lost 7 bases, with 12 bases spanning the gap. This CDR3 comprises 13 residues. Germline CDR1 is MNHEY and CDR2 is SMNVEV (reference sequence).

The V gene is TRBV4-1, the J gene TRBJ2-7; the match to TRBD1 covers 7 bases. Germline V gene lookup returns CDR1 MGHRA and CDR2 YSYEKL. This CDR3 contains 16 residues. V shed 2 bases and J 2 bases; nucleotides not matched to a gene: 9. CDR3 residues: CASSQPGTDPTYEQYF. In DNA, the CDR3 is TGCGCCAGCAGCCAACCAGGGACAGATCCTACCTACGAGCAGTACTTC.

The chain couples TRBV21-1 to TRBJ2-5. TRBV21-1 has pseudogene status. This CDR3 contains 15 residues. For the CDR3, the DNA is TGTGCCAGCAGCAAAGCGCGGACCCACCGGGAGACCCAGTACTTC. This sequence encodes CASSKARTHRETQYF.

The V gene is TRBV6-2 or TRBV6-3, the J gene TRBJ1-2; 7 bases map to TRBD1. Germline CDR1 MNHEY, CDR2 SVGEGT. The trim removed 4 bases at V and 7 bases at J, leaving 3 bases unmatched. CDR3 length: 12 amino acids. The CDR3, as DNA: TGTGCCAGCAGTTCGACAGGGTTTGGCTACACCTTC. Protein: CASSSTGFGYTF.

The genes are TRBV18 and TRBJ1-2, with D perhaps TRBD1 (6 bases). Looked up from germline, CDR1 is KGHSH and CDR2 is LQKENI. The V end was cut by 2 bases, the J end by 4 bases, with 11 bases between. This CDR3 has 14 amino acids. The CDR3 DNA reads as TGTGCCAGCTCACCAACAGGGAAGTTCTATGGCTACACCTTC. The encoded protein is CASSPTGKFYGYTF.

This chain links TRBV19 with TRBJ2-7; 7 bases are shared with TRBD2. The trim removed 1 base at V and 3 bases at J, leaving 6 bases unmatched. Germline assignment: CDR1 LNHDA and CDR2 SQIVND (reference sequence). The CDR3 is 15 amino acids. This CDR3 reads CASSIGWGRDYEQYV. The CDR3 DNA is TGTGCCAGTAGTATAGGATGGGGGAGGGACTACGAGCAGTACGTC.

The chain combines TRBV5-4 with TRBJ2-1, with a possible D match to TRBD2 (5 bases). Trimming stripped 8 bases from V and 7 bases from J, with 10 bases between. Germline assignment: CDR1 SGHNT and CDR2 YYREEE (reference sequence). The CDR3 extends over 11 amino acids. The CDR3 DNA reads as TGTGCCAGTCATCGGGGTAATGAGCAGTTCTTC. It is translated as CASHRGNEQFF.

For the CDR3, the DNA is TGTGCCAGCAGCCCCTGGACAGGGAACTATGGCTACACCTTC. Translated, it gives CASSPWTGNYGYTF. V gene TRBV28 combines with J gene TRBJ1-2; TRBD1 matches 8 bases. Germline V gene lookup returns CDR1 MDHEN and CDR2 SYDVKM. Germline trimming cut 6 bases from V and 2 bases from J; bases unmatched to any gene: 5. This CDR3 spans 14 amino acids.

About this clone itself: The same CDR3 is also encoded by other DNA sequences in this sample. CDR3 DNA sequence: TGTGCCAGCAGCTTGGACCGTTATGGCTACACCTTC. Encoded protein: CASSLDRYGYTF. This chain links TRBV7-2 with TRBJ1-2, with D unresolved. The V gene's germline CDR1 is SGHTA and CDR2 FQGNSA. V was trimmed by 3 bases and J by 5 bases, leaving 7 bases between them. The CDR3 spans 12 residues.

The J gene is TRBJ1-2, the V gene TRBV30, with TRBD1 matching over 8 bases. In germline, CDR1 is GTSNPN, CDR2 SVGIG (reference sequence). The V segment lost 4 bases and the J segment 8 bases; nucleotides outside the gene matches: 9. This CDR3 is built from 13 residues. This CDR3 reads CAWTITSGGGYTF. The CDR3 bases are TGTGCCTGGACGATAACGTCAGGGGGCGGCTACACCTTC.

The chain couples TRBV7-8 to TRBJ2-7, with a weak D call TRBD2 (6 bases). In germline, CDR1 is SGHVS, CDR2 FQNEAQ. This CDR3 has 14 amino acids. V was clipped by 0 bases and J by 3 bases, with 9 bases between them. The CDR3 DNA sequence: TGTGCCAGCAGCTTAGCTTGGGGGGTCTACGAGCAGTACTTC. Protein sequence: CASSLAWGVYEQYF.

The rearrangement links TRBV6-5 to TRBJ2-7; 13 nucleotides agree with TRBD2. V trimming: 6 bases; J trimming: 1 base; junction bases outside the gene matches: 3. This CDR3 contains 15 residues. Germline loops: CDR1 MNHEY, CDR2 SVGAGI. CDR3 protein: CASSLTSGGSYEQYF. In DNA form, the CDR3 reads TGTGCCAGCAGCCTGACTAGCGGGGGGTCCTACGAGCAGTACTTC.

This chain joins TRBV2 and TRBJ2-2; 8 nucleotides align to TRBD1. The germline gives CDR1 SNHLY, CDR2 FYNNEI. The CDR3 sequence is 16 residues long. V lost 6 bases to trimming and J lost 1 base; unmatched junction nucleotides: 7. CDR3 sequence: CASSYFGQGNTGELFF. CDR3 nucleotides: TGTGCCAGCAGCTACTTCGGACAGGGGAACACCGGGGAGCTGTTTTTT.

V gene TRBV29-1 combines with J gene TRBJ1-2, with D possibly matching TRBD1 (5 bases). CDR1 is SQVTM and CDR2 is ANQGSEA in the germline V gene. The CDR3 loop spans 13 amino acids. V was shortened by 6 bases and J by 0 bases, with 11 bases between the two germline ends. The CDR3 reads CSVLGTTNYGYTF. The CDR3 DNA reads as TGCAGCGTCCTGGGGACGACTAACTATGGCTACACCTTC.

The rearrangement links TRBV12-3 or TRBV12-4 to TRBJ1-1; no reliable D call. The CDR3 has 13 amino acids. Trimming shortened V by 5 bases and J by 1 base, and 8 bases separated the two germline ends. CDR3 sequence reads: CASSDRGNTEAFF. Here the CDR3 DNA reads TGTGCCAGCAGTGACCGAGGGAACACTGAAGCTTTCTTT.

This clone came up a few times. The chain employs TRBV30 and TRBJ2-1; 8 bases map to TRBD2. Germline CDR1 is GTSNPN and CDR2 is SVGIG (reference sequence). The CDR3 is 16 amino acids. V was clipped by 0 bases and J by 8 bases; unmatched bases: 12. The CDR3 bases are TGTGCCTGGAGTGTACATTCGGGACTAGGGGTAGATGAGCAGTTCTTC. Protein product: CAWSVHSGLGVDEQFF.